A single T cell receptor beta chain is shown here with its context. Its antigen is still unknown. This sample is part of a study of vaccination and CD4 T cells after COVID-19. This CDR3 contains 14 residues. The V end was cut by 6 bases, the J end by 3 bases, with 14 bases between. The germline CDR1 and CDR2 sequences are MDHEN and SYDVKM. Noted time point: late sampling 161 to 241 days after vaccination in a few convalescent patients. Specified treatment: approximately 11-day PBMC culture with coronavirus spike peptide pools or control peptides (ViraFEST assay). Sequence data for DNA of cultured CD4+ T cells were generated by the Oncomine TCR Beta short-read assay. TCRdb reprocessed the PCR reads with MiXCR, giving one entry per CDR3 protein. The data hold fewer than 30,000 distinct CDR3 sequences, with over 30% observed a single time.

The chain employs TRBV28 and TRBJ1-2, with D maybe TRBD1 (6 bases). This sequence was found in a human donor who had recovered from COVID-19. Sequencing was performed on CD4+ T cells from blood, cultured in vitro, taken about 7 months after SARS-CoV-2 vaccination. The CDR3 region has the DNA TGTGCCAGCAGGCTCCCGGGACACCACTATGGCTACACCTTC. Protein sequence: CASRLPGHHYGYTF.